This TCR beta chain was recovered during a study of blood T cell repertoires in COVID-19. Overall study: Samples taken during acute and convalescent COVID-19 were collected in the United States, Italy and Spain. In each case, the material was cDNA or gDNA derived from T cells, B-cell-depleted T cells, or PBMCs.

Original methodology: Counts of nucleated cells, estimated from reference gene primer amplification, were obtained. Clones were read by immunoSEQ multiplex PCR, and TCRdb kept only the in-frame ones, dropping some. From that table come the V and J calls and clone size; the DNA was used to work out D and trimming. This sample has more than 200,000 clones, with around 83% found just once. The ends were cut back, 0 bases at V and 4 bases at J, with 13 bases in the middle. This CDR3 has 15 amino acids. Germline V gene lookup returns CDR1 SGHVS and CDR2 FNYEAQ. The specimen was peripheral blood. The sequence was collected from a man older than 75 with acute or convalescent COVID-19. The V gene is TRBV7-6, the J gene TRBJ2-7; D may be TRBD1 (5 bases). CDR3 amino acids: CASSLAPTAVYEQYF. The CDR3, as DNA: TGTGCCAGCAGCTTAGCCCCGACAGCAGTTTACGAGCAGTACTTC.